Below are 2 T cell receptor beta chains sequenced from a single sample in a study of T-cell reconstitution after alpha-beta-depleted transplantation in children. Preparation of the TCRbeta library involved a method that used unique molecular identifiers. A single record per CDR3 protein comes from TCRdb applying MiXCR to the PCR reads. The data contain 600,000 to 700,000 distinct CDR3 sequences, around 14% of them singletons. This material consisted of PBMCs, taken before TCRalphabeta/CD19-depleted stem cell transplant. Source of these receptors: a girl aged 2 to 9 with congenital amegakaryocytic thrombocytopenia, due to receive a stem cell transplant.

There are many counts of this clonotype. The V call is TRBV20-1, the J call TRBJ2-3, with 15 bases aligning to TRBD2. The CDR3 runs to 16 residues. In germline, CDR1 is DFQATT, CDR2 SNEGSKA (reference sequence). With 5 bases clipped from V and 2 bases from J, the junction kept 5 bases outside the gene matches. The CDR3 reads CSAPGLAGGTTDTQYF. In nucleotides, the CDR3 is TGCAGTGCTCCGGGACTAGCGGGAGGAACCACAGATACGCAGTATTTT.

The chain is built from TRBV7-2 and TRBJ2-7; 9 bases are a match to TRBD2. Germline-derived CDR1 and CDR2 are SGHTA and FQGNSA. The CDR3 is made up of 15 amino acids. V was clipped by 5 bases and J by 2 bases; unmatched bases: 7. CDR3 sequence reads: CASSPRTSATYEQYF. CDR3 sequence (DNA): TGTGCCAGCAGCCCCCGGACTAGCGCAACCTACGAGCAGTACTTC.